A selection of T cell receptor beta chains follows, all from one sample in a study of cytotoxic CD8 clonotypes in ibrutinib-treated CLL. The assay was immunoSEQ multiplex PCR, and TCRdb's table has in-frame clones only and misses some. The profile shows 150,000 to 200,000 clones, about 88% of them singletons. Here the sequenced sample was PBMCs, taken at disease progression, from a patient treated with ibrutinib. Receptors were obtained from a human donor with chronic lymphocytic leukemia. The CDR3 runs from the conserved cysteine through the conserved F or W. D genes are given only for firm matches.

cdr3_aa	cdr3_nt	v_call	j_call	d_call
CASSQDYNRLGGDTIYF	TGTGCCAGCAGCCAGGATTATAACAGGCTCGGAGGGGACACCATATATTTT	TRBV14	TRBJ1-3	NA
CASSLVGRGSGNTIYF	TGTGCCAGCAGTTTAGTCGGAAGGGGTTCGGGAAACACCATATATTTT	TRBV28	TRBJ1-3	NA
CASSPDNRGGLRKTQYF	TGCGCCAGCAGCCCGGATAACAGGGGGGGTCTCAGGAAGACCCAGTACTTC	TRBV4-3	TRBJ2-5	NA
CASSEGTPRQYF	TGTGCCAGCAGTGAAGGGACCCCCCGGCAGTACTTC	TRBV25-1	TRBJ2-7	NA
CAWKGEANTEAFF	TGTGCCTGGAAAGGGGAAGCAAACACTGAAGCTTTCTTT	TRBV30	TRBJ1-1	NA
CASSAQTGSEAFF	TGTGCCAGCAGCGCCCAGACAGGGAGTGAAGCTTTCTTT	TRBV7-3	TRBJ1-1	TRBD1
CASGLEAGRAVEQFF	TGTGCTAGTGGTTTGGAGGCAGGCAGGGCGGTTGAGCAGTTCTTC	TRBV12-5	TRBJ2-1	NA
CASSWGLEGTDTQYF	TGTGCCAGCAGTTGGGGTCTAGAGGGCACAGATACGCAGTATTTT	TRBV27	TRBJ2-3	NA
CASSGGGGEQYF	TGTGCCAGCAGTGGGGGCGGAGGGGAGCAGTACTTC	TRBV5-4	TRBJ2-7	NA
CAWSAKIDQPQHF	TGTGCCTGGAGTGCGAAGATAGATCAGCCCCAGCATTTT	TRBV30	TRBJ1-5	NA
CASSFSVTSTDTQYF	TGTGCCAGCAGCTTTAGCGTCACTAGCACAGATACGCAGTATTTT	TRBV7-8	TRBJ2-3	NA
CASSLRGQGWETQYF	TGTGCCAGCAGCTTACGGGGACAGGGATGGGAGACCCAGTACTTC	TRBV7-8	TRBJ2-5	TRBD1
CASNPTRAGGRTDTQYF	TGTGCCAGCAACCCCACCCGGGCGGGAGGGCGCACAGATACGCAGTATTTT	TRBV9	TRBJ2-3	TRBD2
CASSTSLAGAYEQYF	TGTGCCAGTAGTACGTCCCTAGCGGGAGCCTACGAGCAGTACTTC	TRBV19	TRBJ2-7	TRBD2